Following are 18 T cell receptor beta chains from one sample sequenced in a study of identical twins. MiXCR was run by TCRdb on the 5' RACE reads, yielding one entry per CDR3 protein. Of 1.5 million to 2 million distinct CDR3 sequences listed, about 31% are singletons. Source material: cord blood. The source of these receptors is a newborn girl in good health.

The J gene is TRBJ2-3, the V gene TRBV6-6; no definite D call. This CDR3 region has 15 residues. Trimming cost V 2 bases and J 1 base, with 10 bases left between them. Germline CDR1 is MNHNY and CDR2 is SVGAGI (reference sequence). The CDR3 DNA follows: TGTGCCAGCAGTTACAACGGCCCTCGCACAGATACGCAGTATTTT. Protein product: CASSYNGPRTDTQYF.

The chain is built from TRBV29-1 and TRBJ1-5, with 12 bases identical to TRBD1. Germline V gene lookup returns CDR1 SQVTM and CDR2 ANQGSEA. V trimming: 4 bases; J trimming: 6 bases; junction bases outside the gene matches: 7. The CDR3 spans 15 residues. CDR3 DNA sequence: TGCAGCGTTGCCCTTGGGACAGGGGGCGGTCAGCCCCAGCATTTT. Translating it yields CSVALGTGGGQPQHF. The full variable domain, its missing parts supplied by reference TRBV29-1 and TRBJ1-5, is SAVISQKPSRDICQRGTSLTIQCQVDSQVTMMFWYRQQPGQSLTLIATANQGSEATYESGFVIDKFPISRPNLTFSTLTVSNMSPEDSSIYLCSVALGTGGGQPQHFGDGTRLSIL.

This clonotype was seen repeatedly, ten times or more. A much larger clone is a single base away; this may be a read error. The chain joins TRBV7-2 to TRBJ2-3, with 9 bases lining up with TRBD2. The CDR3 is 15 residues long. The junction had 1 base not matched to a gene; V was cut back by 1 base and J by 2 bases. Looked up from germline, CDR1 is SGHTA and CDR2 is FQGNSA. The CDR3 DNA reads TGTGCCAGCAGCTTAGGGACTAGCGTCACAGATACGCAGTATTTT. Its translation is CASSLGTSVTDTQYF. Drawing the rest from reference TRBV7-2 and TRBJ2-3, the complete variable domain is GAGVSQSPSNKVTEKGKDVELRCDPISGHTALYWYRQSLGQGLEFLIYFQGNSAPDKSGLPSDRFSAERTGGSVSTLTIQRTQQEDSAVYLCASSLGTSVTDTQYFGPGTRLTVL.

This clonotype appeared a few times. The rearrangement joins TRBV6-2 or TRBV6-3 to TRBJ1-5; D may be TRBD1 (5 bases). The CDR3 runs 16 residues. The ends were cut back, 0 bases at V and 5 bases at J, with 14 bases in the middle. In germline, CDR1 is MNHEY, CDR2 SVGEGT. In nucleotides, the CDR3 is TGTGCCAGCAGTTACTCTGGCATTGGGGCCTATCAGCCCCAGCATTTT. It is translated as CASSYSGIGAYQPQHF.

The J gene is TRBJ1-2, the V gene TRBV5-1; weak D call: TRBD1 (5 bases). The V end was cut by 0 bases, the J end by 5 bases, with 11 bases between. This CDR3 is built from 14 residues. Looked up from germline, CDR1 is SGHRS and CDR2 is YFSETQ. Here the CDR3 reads CASSLDATGYGYTF. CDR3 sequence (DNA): TGCGCCAGCAGCTTGGATGCTACAGGTTATGGCTACACCTTC.

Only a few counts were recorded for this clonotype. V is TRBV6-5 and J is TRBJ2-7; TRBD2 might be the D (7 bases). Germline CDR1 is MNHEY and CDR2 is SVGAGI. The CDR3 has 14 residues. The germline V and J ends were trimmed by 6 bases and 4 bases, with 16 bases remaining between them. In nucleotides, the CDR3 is TGTGCCAGCAGCCCACAGGGACTACGGTACGAGCAGTACTTC. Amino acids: CASSPQGLRYEQYF.

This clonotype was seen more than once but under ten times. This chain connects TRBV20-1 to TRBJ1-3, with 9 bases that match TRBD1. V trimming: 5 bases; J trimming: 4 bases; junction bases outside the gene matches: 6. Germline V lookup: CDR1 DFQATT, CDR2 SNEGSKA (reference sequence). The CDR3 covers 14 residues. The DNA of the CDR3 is TGCAGTGCTCCGGACAGGGGTACAGGAAACACCATATATTTT. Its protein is CSAPDRGTGNTIYF.

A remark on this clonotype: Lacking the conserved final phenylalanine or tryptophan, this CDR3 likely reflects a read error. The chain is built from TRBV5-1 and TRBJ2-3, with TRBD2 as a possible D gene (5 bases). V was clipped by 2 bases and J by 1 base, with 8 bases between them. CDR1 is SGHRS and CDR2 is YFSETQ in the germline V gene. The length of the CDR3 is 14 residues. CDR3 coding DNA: TGCGCCAGCAGCTTTGCGGGTGGCACAGATACGCAGTATCTT. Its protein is CASSFAGGTDTQYL.

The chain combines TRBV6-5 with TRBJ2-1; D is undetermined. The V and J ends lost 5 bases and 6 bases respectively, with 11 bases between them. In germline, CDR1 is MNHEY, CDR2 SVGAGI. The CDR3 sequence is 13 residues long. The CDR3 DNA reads TGTGCCAGCAGTCCAAACTACAGCAATGAGCAGTTCTTC. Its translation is CASSPNYSNEQFF.

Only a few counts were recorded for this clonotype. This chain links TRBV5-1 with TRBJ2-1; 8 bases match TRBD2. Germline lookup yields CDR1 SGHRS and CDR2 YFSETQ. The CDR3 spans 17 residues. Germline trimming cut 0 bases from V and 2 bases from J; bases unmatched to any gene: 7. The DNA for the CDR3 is TGCGCCAGCAGCTTGGATTCTCGGGGGGGGACCTACAATGAGCAGTTCTTC. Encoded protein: CASSLDSRGGTYNEQFF.

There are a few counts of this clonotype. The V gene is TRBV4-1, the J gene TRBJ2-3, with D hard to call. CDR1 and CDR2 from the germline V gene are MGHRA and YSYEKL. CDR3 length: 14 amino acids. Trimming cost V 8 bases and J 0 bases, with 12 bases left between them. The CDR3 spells CASSRVPSTDTQYF. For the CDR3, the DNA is TGCGCCAGCTCACGAGTCCCGAGCACAGATACGCAGTATTTT.

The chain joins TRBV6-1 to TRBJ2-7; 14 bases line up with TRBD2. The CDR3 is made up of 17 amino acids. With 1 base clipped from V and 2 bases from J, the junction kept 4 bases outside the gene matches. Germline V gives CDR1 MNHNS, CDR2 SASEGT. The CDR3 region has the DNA TGTGCCAGCAGTGAAGTCCCGGGACTAGCGGGGGCCTACGAGCAGTACTTC. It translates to CASSEVPGLAGAYEQYF.

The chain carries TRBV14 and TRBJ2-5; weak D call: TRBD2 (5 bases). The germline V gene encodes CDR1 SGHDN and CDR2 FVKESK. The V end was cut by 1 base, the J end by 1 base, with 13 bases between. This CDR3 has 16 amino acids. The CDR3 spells CASSQALLRGQETQYF. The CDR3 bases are TGTGCCAGCAGCCAAGCCCTTCTCCGGGGCCAAGAGACCCAGTACTTC.

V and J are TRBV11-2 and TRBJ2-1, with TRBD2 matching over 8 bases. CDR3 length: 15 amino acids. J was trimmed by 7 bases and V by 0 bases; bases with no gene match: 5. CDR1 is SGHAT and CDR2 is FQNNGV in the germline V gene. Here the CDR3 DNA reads TGTGCCAGCAGCTTAGAACTAGCGGCTAAAAATGAGCAGTTCTTC. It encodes CASSLELAAKNEQFF.

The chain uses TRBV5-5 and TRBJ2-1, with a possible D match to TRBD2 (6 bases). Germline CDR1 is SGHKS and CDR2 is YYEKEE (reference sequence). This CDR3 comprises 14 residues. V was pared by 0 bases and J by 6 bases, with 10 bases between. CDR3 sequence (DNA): TGTGCCAGCAGCTTGGTGCTAGCGACCAATGAGCAGTTCTTC. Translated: CASSLVLATNEQFF.

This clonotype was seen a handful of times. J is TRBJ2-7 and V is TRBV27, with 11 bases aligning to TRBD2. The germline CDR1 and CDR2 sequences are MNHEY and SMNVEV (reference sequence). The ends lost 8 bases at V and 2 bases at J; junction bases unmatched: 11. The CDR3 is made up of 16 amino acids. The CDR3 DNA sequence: TGTGCCAGCGGATACGACGAGACTAGCGGGACCTACGAGCAGTACTTC. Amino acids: CASGYDETSGTYEQYF.

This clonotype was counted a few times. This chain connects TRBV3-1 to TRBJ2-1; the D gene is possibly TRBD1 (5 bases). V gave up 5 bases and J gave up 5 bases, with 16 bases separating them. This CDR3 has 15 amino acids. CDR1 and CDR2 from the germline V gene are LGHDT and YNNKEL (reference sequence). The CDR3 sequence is CASSATREGHNEQFF. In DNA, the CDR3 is TGTGCCAGCAGCGCCACCAGGGAAGGGCACAATGAGCAGTTCTTC.

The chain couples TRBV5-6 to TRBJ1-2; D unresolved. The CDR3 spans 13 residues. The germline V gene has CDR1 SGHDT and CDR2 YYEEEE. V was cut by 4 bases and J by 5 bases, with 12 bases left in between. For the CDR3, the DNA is TGTGCCAGCAGCATACTGGACCGTTATGGCTACACCTTC. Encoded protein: CASSILDRYGYTF.